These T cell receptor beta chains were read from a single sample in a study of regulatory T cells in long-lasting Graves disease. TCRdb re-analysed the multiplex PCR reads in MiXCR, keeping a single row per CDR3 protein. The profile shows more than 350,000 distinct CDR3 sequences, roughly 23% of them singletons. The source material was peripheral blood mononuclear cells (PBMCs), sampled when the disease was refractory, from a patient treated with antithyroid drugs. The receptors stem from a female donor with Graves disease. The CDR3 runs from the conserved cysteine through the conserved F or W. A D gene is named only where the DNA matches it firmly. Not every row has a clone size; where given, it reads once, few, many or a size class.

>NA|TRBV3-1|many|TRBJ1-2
TGTGCCAGCAGCCAATCGGGGCACTATGGCTACACCTTC
CASSQSGHYGYTF
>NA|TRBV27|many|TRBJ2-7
TGTGCCAGCAGTGCCCTAGGCGAGCAGTACTTC
CASSALGEQYF
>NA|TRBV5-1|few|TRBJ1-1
TGCGCCAGCAGCTTGGCAAAAACAGGTAACACTGAAGCTTTCTTT
CASSLAKTGNTEAFF
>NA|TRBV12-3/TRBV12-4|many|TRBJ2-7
TGTGCCAGCAGCCTACACACCTACGAGCAGTACTTC
CASSLHTYEQYF
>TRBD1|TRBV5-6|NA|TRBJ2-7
TGTGCCAGCAGCTCCACGGACAGGGGCTACGAGCAGTACTTC
CASSSTDRGYEQYF
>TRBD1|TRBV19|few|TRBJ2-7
TGTGCCAGTAGTCATCGGCGGACAGGGAGAGACGAGCAGTACTTC
CASSHRRTGRDEQYF
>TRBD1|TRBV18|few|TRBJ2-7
TGTGCCAGCTCACAAAGGAGGACAGGGAACAACGAGCAGTACTTC
CASSQRRTGNNEQYF
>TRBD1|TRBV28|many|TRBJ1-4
TGTGCCAGCAGTCCACCGGACAGGGCGGAAAAACTGTTTTTT
CASSPPDRAEKLFF
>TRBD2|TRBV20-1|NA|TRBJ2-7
TGCAGTGCCAGGACTAGCGGAGAATACGAGCAGTACTTC
CSARTSGEYEQYF
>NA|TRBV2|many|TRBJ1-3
TGTGCCAGCAGTGTCCAACGCTTGAGGGCCATATATTTT
CASSVQRLRAIYF
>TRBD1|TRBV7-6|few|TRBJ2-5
TGTGCCAGCACCCCAGGGGGCAGAGAGACCCAGTACTTC
CASTPGGRETQYF
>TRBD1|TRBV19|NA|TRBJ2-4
TGTGCCAGTAAGGATGGCCAGACAGGGATTGGAGCCAAAAACATTCAGTACTTC
CASKDGQTGIGAKNIQYF
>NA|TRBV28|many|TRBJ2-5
TGTGCCAGCAGTTTACGAACACTGGGGTCCTGGGAAGCAGAACAAGAGACCCAGTACTTC
CASSLRTLGSWEAEQETQYF
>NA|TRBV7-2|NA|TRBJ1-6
TGTGCCAGCAGCCTATGGACGGGAAATTCACCCCTCCACTTT
CASSLWTGNSPLHF
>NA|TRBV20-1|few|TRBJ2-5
TGCAGTGCTAGACGGTCTAGCGCGGGGACCCAGTACTTC
CSARRSSAGTQYF
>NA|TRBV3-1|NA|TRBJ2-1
TGTGCCAGCAGTCAAGGGGGGAAAGTCTATGAGCAGTTCTTC
CASSQGGKVYEQFF
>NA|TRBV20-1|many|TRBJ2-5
TGCAGTGCTAGAGGCCCTACCCGAGGGCGAGAGACCCAGTACTTC
CSARGPTRGRETQYF
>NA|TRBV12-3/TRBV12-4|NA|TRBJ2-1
TGTGCCAGCAGTGCGCCCACGGGTAATGAGCAGTTCTTC
CASSAPTGNEQFF
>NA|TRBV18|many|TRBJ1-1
TGTGCCAGCTCACCTAGGAGTGGGTTAGAGAAGGTTACTGAAGCTTTCTTT
CASSPRSGLEKVTEAFF
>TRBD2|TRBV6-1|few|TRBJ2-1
TGTGCCAGCAGTGAAGCGGGGGGGAACGCCTACAATGAGCAGTTCTTC
CASSEAGGNAYNEQFF
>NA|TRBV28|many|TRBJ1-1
TGTGCCAGCAGTCATTGGGGGGCAAACGTGGGCACTGAAGCTTTCTTT
CASSHWGANVGTEAFF
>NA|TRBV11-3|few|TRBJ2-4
TGTGCCAGCAGCGCTCCGACTGGAGTAGCCAAAAACATTCAGTACTTC
CASSAPTGVAKNIQYF
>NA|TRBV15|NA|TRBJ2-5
TGTGCCACCAGCAGCCGGGACCCGAGGGAGACCCAGTACTTC
CATSSRDPRETQYF
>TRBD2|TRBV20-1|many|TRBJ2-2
TGCAGTGCTAGGCCCGGGACTAGCGGGAGAACCGGGGAGCTGTTTTTT
CSARPGTSGRTGELFF
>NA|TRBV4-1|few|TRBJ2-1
TGCGCCAGCAGCCGAATCGGGAGTAACTCCTACAATGAGCAGTTCTTC
CASSRIGSNSYNEQFF